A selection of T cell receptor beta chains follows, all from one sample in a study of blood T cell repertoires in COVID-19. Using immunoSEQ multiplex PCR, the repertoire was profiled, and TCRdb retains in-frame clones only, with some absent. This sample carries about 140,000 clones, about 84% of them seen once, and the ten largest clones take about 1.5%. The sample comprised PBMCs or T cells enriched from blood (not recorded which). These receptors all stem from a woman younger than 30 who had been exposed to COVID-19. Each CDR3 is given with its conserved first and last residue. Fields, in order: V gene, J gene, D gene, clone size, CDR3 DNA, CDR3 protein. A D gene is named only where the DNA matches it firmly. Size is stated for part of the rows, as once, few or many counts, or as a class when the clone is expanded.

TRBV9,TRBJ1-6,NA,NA,TGTGCCAGCAGCGTAAAGTCAGGTCCTTATAATTCACCCCTCCACTTT,CASSVKSGPYNSPLHF
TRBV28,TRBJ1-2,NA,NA,TGTGCCAGCAGTTTATACGGGGGGAACTATGGCTACACCTTC,CASSLYGGNYGYTF
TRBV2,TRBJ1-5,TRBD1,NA,TGTGCCAGCCAGGGGGCAGGGGCGCGGAGCAATCAGCCCCAGCATTTT,CASQGAGARSNQPQHF
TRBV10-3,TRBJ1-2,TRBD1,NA,TGTGCCATCAGAGGACAGGGGGCAGATGGCTACACCTTC,CAIRGQGADGYTF
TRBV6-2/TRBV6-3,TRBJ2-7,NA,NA,TGTGCCAGCAGCTGGATGGACACAGCCTACGAGCAGTACTTC,CASSWMDTAYEQYF
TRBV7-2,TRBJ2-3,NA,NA,TGTGCCAGCAGCTTAGTGATTTTCCGTAACGACCGGGGCACAGATACGCAGTATTTT,CASSLVIFRNDRGTDTQYF
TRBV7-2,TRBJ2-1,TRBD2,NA,TGTGCCAGCAGCCGGAAAACACTAGCGGGAGGCTTCAATGAGCAGTTCTTC,CASSRKTLAGGFNEQFF
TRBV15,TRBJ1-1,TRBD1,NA,TGTGCCACCAGCAGGGACAGGGAGAGGACTGAAGCTTTCTTT,CATSRDRERTEAFF
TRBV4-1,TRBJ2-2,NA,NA,TGCGCCAGCAGCCAAGTCCGGTCTAGCGACACCGGGGAGCTGTTTTTT,CASSQVRSSDTGELFF
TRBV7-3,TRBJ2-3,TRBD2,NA,TGTGCCAGCAGCTTAAGGGGACTAGGCACAGATACGCAGTATTTT,CASSLRGLGTDTQYF
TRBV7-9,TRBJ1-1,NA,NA,TGTGCCAGCAGCTTATTAGGGAGGAACACTGAAGCTTTCTTT,CASSLLGRNTEAFF
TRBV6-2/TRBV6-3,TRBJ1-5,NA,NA,TGTGCCAGCAGCCCTGCCCACCGAAGGGACGGGAGTCAGCCCCAGCATTTT,CASSPAHRRDGSQPQHF
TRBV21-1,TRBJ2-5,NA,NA,TGTGCCAGCAGCAAAGCGCGGGGGACACAAAGCCAAGAGACCCAGTACTTC,CASSKARGTQSQETQYF
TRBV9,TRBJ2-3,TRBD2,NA,TGTGCCAGCAGCGCCAGACTAGCGGGGATTTCTAGCACAGATACGCAGTATTTT,CASSARLAGISSTDTQYF
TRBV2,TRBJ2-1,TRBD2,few,TGTGCCAGCAGCTTAGCGGGAGTTGCCTACAATGAGCAGTTCTTC,CASSLAGVAYNEQFF
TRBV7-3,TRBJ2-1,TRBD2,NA,TGTGCCAGCAGCCCCCAAGGGGCGGGAGTGGATGAGCAGTTCTTC,CASSPQGAGVDEQFF
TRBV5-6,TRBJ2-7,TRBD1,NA,TGTGCCAGCAGCCGGCCTCTAGGGACAGGGGGCGACGAGCAGTACTTC,CASSRPLGTGGDEQYF
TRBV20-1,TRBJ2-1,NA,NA,TGCAGTGCTATAAACAGCGGGCGGCAGTTCTTC,CSAINSGRQFF
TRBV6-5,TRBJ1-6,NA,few,TGTGCCAGCAGTTTCCGGCTAGAGAATTCACCCCTCCACTTT,CASSFRLENSPLHF
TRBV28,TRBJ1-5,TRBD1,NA,TGTGCCAGCAGTTTAGACCAACAGGGGGCCGGGAGCAATCAGCCCCAGCATTTT,CASSLDQQGAGSNQPQHF
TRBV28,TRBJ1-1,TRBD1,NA,TGTGCCAGCAGGGGGGGACAGGGGGCATCCTCGGTCACTGAAGCTTTCTTT,CASRGGQGASSVTEAFF
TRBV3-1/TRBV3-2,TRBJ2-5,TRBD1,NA,TGTGCCAGCATAAGGACAGGGTCCCAAGAGACCCAGTACTTC,CASIRTGSQETQYF
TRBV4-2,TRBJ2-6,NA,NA,TGTGCCAGCAGCCAAGGACGGGGATACTCTGGGGCCAACGTCCTGACTTTC,CASSQGRGYSGANVLTF
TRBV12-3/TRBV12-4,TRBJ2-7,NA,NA,TGTGCCAGCAGAATAACAGGGAGCGAGCAGTACTTC,CASRITGSEQYF
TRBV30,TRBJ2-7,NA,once,TGTGCCTGGAGTGGCTTGGGGCACAACGAGCAGTACTTC,CAWSGLGHNEQYF
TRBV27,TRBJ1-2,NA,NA,TGTGCCAGCAGTGCTGCAGGGAACCGGTACACCTTC,CASSAAGNRYTF
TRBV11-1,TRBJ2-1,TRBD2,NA,TGTGCCAGCAGCTCCGTAGCGGGACTCTCCTACAATGAGCAGTTCTTC,CASSSVAGLSYNEQFF
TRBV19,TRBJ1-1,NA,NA,TGTGCCAGTAGCGAACAGGGTAACACTGAAGCTTTCTTT,CASSEQGNTEAFF
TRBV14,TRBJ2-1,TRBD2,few,TGTGCCAGCAGCGCCCGACTAGCGTTTAGGGACAATGAGCAGTTCTTC,CASSARLAFRDNEQFF
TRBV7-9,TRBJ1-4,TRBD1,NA,TGTGCCAGCAGCTTAGCTAGGACAGGGGATGAAAAACTGTTTTTT,CASSLARTGDEKLFF
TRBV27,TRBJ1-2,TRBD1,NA,TGTGCCAGCAGCCCGGCCCCGGGACAGGGCAATTATGGCTACACCTTC,CASSPAPGQGNYGYTF
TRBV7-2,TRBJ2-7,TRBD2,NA,TGTGCCAGCAGCTTTGTGGGGGGGGCCTACGAGCAGTACTTC,CASSFVGGAYEQYF
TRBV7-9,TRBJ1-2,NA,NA,TGTGCCAGCAGCCAGCGGGATTTTTATGGCTACACCTTC,CASSQRDFYGYTF
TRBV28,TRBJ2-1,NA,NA,TGTGCCAGCAAGTCGGCGGTCTCCTACAATGAGCAGTTCTTC,CASKSAVSYNEQFF
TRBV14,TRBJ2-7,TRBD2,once,TGTGCCAGCAGGGTGGGACTAGCGGGAGCGACTGTATCCTACGAGCAGTACTTC,CASRVGLAGATVSYEQYF
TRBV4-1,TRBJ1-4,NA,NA,TGCGCCAGCAGCCAAGTTTCTCCTGAAAAACTGTTTTTT,CASSQVSPEKLFF
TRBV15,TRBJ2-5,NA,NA,TGTGCCACCAGCAGATGGGGGGAAGGCCAAGAGACCCAGTACTTC,CATSRWGEGQETQYF
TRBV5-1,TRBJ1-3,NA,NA,TGCGCCAGCAGCATCTCCCCGGTCGGTTCTGGAAACACCATATATTTT,CASSISPVGSGNTIYF
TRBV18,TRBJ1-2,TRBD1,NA,TGTGCCAGCTCACCAAAGGGCAGGGGGGACTATGGCTACACCTTC,CASSPKGRGDYGYTF
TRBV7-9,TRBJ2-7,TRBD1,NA,TGTGCCAGCAGCCCAACTCCGGGACAGAGAAATTACGAGCAGTACTTC,CASSPTPGQRNYEQYF
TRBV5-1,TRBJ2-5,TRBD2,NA,TGCGCCAGCAGCTTGAGCGGGAGTAGTAAGGAGACCCAGTACTTC,CASSLSGSSKETQYF
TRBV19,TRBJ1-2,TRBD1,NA,TGTGCCAGTATCGATAGGGGGACAGGCGCTCGAGGCTACACCTTC,CASIDRGTGARGYTF
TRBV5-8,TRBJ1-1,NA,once,TGTGCCAGCAGCTTGGCCAGGCTGAAGGCTTTCTTT,CASSLARLKAFF